This T cell receptor beta chain derives from a study of shared clonotypes between healthy human individuals. General study findings and limits: The diversity represented, both genetic and in exposure history, was limited by few donors. Donor clonotype sharing was expected to depend on sequencing depth.

The V end lost 4 bases, the J end lost 0 bases, and 5 bases lay between the germline ends. CDR3 length: 13 residues. Germline CDR1 and CDR2: SGDLS and YYNGEE. The method was immunoSEQ multiplex PCR; TCRdb's version includes in-frame clones alone and lacks a portion of them. This table holds 2 million to 3 million clones, just over 90% found once. Note on this clone: The antigen is undetermined.

A split of CD4+ cells into CD45RA+ naive and CD45RA-negative memory subsets was performed. This chain links TRBV9 with TRBJ2-1; unclear D gene. This receptor was obtained from a man younger than 30 in good health. Material for sequencing was naive CD4+ T cells sorted from blood. Noted subset: CD45RA+ positively selected. Here the CDR3 DNA reads TGTGCCAGCAGCAGAGACTCCTACAATGAGCAGTTCTTC. It specifies CASSRDSYNEQFF. The full variable domain, in which reference TRBV9 and TRBJ2-1 provide the parts outside the CDR3, is DSGVTQTPKHLITATGQRVTLRCSPRSGDLSVYWYQQSLDQGLQFLIQYYNGEERAKGNILERFSAQQFPDLHSELNLSSLELGDSALYFCASSRDSYNEQFFGPGTRLTVL.